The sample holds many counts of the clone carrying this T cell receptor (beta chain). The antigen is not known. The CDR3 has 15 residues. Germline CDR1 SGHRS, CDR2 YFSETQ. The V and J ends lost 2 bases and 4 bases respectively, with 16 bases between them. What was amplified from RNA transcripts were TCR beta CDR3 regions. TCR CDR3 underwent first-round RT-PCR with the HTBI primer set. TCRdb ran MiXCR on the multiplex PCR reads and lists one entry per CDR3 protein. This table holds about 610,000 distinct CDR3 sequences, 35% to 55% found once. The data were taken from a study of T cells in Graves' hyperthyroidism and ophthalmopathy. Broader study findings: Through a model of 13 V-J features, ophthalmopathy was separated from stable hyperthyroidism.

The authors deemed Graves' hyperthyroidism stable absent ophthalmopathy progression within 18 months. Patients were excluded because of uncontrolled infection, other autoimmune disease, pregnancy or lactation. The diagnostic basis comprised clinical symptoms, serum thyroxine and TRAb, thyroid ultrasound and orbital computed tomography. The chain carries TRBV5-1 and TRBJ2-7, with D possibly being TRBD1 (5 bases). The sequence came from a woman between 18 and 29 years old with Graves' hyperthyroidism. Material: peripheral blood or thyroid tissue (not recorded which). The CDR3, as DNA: TGCGCCAGCAGCTTTTCAGGGATTTACTGGTACGAGCAGTACTTC. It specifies CASSFSGIYWYEQYF.